The 32 T cell receptor beta chains below were found in one sample sequenced in a study of blood T cell repertoires in COVID-19. Generated by immunoSEQ multiplex PCR, the TCRdb table keeps only in-frame clones and is missing some. Of roughly 200,000 clones listed, around 80% are singletons. Sequences were obtained from peripheral blood. The receptors derive from a woman over 75 with active or convalescent COVID-19.

This clone has only a few counts. The V gene is TRBV10-3, the J gene TRBJ1-1; 7 bases map to TRBD1. CDR3 size: 14 residues. J was trimmed by 1 base and V by 4 bases; bases with no gene match: 3. The germline CDR1 and CDR2 sequences are ENHRY and SYGVKD. The CDR3 protein is CAISGTGRNTEAFF. Written as DNA, the CDR3 is TGTGCCATCAGTGGGACAGGACGGAACACTGAAGCTTTCTTT.

The chain is built from TRBV28 and TRBJ1-5; no firm D call. The CDR3 contains 13 residues. V gave up 5 bases and J gave up 6 bases, with 11 bases separating them. Germline V gene sequence: CDR1 MDHEN, CDR2 SYDVKM. As DNA, the CDR3 is TGTGCCAGCAGTCCTGACATTGGTCAGCCCCAGCATTTT. Its translation is CASSPDIGQPQHF.

This sequence joins TRBV27 and TRBJ1-1; 7 nucleotides agree with TRBD1. In germline, CDR1 is MNHEY, CDR2 SMNVEV (reference sequence). Losses at the gene ends were 5 bases for V and 8 bases for J; bases not matched to a gene: 8. The CDR3 spans 13 residues. The CDR3 DNA reads TGTGCCAGCAGTCTCTTCGCAGGGGGGGAAGCTTTCTTT. Amino acids: CASSLFAGGEAFF.

The chain is built from TRBV27 and TRBJ2-3; TRBD2 is a possible D gene (7 bases). CDR1 and CDR2 from the germline V gene are MNHEY and SMNVEV (reference sequence). Trimming cost V 2 bases and J 9 bases, with 12 bases left between them. The CDR3 loop spans 13 amino acids. The CDR3 DNA reads TGTGCCAGCAGTTTAGAAAGGGGGGGGACGCAGTATTTT. Translation gives CASSLERGGTQYF.

The chain is built from TRBV9 and TRBJ2-3; the match to TRBD2 covers 9 bases. Germline V gives CDR1 SGDLS, CDR2 YYNGEE. V gave up 2 bases and J gave up 8 bases; unmatched junction bases: 6. The CDR3 is 14 amino acids. The CDR3 spells CASSVSGGPGTQYF. DNA for the CDR3: TGTGCCAGCAGCGTCAGCGGGGGGCCAGGTACGCAGTATTTT. Drawing the rest from reference TRBV9 and TRBJ2-3, the complete variable domain is DSGVTQTPKHLITATGQRVTLRCSPRSGDLSVYWYQQSLDQGLQFLIQYYNGEERAKGNILERFSAQQFPDLHSELNLSSLELGDSALYFCASSVSGGPGTQYFGPGTRLTVL.

V is TRBV5-4 and J is TRBJ1-6, with D hard to call. Deletions cut 0 bases from V and 5 bases from J, with 3 bases between. CDR1 is SGHNT and CDR2 is YYREEE in the germline V gene (reference sequence). This CDR3 comprises 13 residues. The CDR3 region is CASSLGHNSPLHF. DNA for the CDR3: TGTGCCAGCAGCTTGGGGCATAATTCACCCCTCCACTTT.

This chain links TRBV6-2 or TRBV6-3 with TRBJ1-1, with 12 positions matching TRBD1. CDR1 and CDR2 from the germline V gene are MNHEY and SVGEGT. CDR3 length equals 18 residues. Trimming at V came to 3 bases and at J to 6 bases, leaving 14 bases not matched to a gene. CDR3 bases: TGTGCCAGCAGTTATCCGAGGGGGACAGGGGGCGAAAGGGCTGAAGCTTTCTTT. Protein: CASSYPRGTGGERAEAFF.

The chain has TRBV6-5 and TRBJ1-2; 7 bases are shared with TRBD1. The CDR3 runs 12 residues. Trimming removed 8 bases from V and 6 bases from J; junction bases left unmatched: 6. Germline CDR1 and CDR2: MNHEY and SVGAGI. CDR3 nucleotide sequence: TGTGCCAGCGGATCCACAGGGGATGGCTACACCTTC. Translating it yields CASGSTGDGYTF.

This chain connects TRBV4-3 to TRBJ1-1; D is unclear. The CDR3 runs to 15 residues. Germline assignment: CDR1 LGHNA and CDR2 YSLEER. Trimming cost V 0 bases and J 2 bases, with 10 bases left between them. CDR3 sequence (DNA): TGCGCCAGCAGCCAAGATTTTCAGGATAACACTGAAGCTTTCTTT. It encodes CASSQDFQDNTEAFF.

The chain is built from TRBV4-3 and TRBJ2-3; TRBD2 aligns across 8 bases. In germline, CDR1 is LGHNA, CDR2 YSLEER. V dropped 0 bases and J dropped 6; count of bases not matched to a gene: 11. The CDR3 is made up of 17 amino acids. The CDR3 sequence is CASSQDSGGQLLDTQYF. The CDR3 DNA is TGCGCCAGCAGCCAAGATTCGGGGGGGCAACTCCTGGATACGCAGTATTTT.

V and J are TRBV6-1 and TRBJ1-3; 7 bases map to TRBD1. The CDR3 contains 16 residues. V was pared by 3 bases and J by 2 bases, with 7 bases of the junction left unmatched. Germline-derived CDR1 and CDR2 are MNHNS and SASEGT. The CDR3 reads CASSDQGGRAGNTIYF. CDR3 bases: TGTGCCAGCAGTGACCAGGGGGGCAGGGCTGGAAACACCATATATTTT.

The chain joins TRBV5-1 to TRBJ2-5; D possibly corresponds to TRBD2 (5 bases). From germline, CDR1 is SGHRS and CDR2 YFSETQ. There are 14 residues in the CDR3. The V gene lost 0 bases and the J gene lost 5 bases, with 11 bases spanning the gap. The DNA for the CDR3 is TGCGCCAGCAGCTTGGTCGGCGGCGGGGAGACCCAGTACTTC. Protein sequence: CASSLVGGGETQYF. The full variable domain, with the rest looked up from reference TRBV5-1 and TRBJ2-5, is KAGVTQTPRYLIKTRGQQVTLSCSPISGHRSVSWYQQTPGQGLQFLFEYFSETQRNKGNFPGRFSGRQFSNSRSEMNVSTLELGDSALYLCASSLVGGGETQYFGPGTRLLVL.

The CDR3 DNA reads TGTGCCAGCAGCCATCAGGGATCCCTTTTGTTTTTT. Protein: CASSHQGSLLFF. The V call is TRBV7-9, the J call TRBJ1-4; the D gene is possibly TRBD1 (5 bases). The CDR3 contains 12 residues. V was trimmed by 5 bases and J by 15 bases, leaving 16 bases between them. Germline V gives CDR1 SEHNR, CDR2 FQNEAQ (reference sequence).

The V call is TRBV6-6, the J call TRBJ2-6; TRBD2 aligns across 7 bases. CDR1 is MNHNY, CDR2 SVGAGI, per germline (reference sequence). The CDR3 sequence is 16 residues long. Losses at the gene ends were 2 bases for V and 2 bases for J; bases not matched to a gene: 3. The CDR3 DNA reads as TGTGCCAGCAGTTACGGGGGGGGTGCTGGGGCCAACGTCCTGACTTTC. Translation gives CASSYGGGAGANVLTF.

J is TRBJ1-1 and V is TRBV7-8, with D possibly being TRBD1 (6 bases). Germline V lookup: CDR1 SGHVS, CDR2 FQNEAQ. The V end was cut by 5 bases, the J end by 10 bases, with 20 bases between. This CDR3 is built from 14 residues. The CDR3 reads CASSASTPGGTAFF. The CDR3 DNA sequence: TGTGCCAGCAGCGCCTCTACCCCGGGGGGCACAGCTTTCTTT.

This clone showed up just a few times. The chain joins TRBV28 to TRBJ1-4; D remains unclear. The CDR3 covers 15 residues. Trimming took 4 bases from V and 8 from J, leaving 17 bases between them. CDR1 is MDHEN, CDR2 SYDVKM, per germline. CDR3 nucleotide sequence: TGTGCCAGCAGTTCGAACAGCCCCGGCGAAGAAAAACTGTTTTTT. Translating it yields CASSSNSPGEEKLFF.

This rearrangement joins TRBV24-1 to TRBJ2-2; TRBD2 matches at 10 bases. CDR1 is KGHDR and CDR2 is SFDVKD in the germline V gene. The junction had 12 bases not matched to a gene; V was cut back by 4 bases and J by 2 bases. The CDR3 spans 19 residues. CDR3 sequence reads: CATSDTKVSGGANTGELFF. In DNA, the CDR3 is TGTGCCACCAGTGACACTAAAGTGAGCGGGGGGGCCAACACCGGGGAGCTGTTTTTT.

The gene calls are TRBV5-6 and TRBJ2-1, with 8 bases matching TRBD2. The CDR3 is 16 amino acids. From germline, CDR1 is SGHDT and CDR2 YYEEEE. After removal of 4 bases from V and 7 bases from J, the junction contained 13 bases not matched to a gene. For the CDR3, the DNA is TGTGCCAGCAGCCCAATCAAGCGGGGGATCGGGAATGAGCAGTTCTTC. Translating it yields CASSPIKRGIGNEQFF.

This chain links TRBV5-1 with TRBJ1-1; D remains unclear. V was trimmed by 1 base and J by 5 bases, leaving 12 bases between them. Per germline, CDR1 SGHRS and CDR2 YFSETQ. This CDR3 is built from 14 residues. CDR3 in DNA: TGCGCCAGCAGCTTGCTGTTGGTCGGGACTGAAGCTTTCTTT. It encodes CASSLLLVGTEAFF. The full variable domain, its missing parts supplied by reference TRBV5-1 and TRBJ1-1, is KAGVTQTPRYLIKTRGQQVTLSCSPISGHRSVSWYQQTPGQGLQFLFEYFSETQRNKGNFPGRFSGRQFSNSRSEMNVSTLELGDSALYLCASSLLLVGTEAFFGQGTRLTVV.

The table lists this clone with a few counts. The J gene is TRBJ1-2, the V gene TRBV28, with D perhaps matching TRBD1 (6 bases). Trimming took 3 bases from V and 2 from J, leaving 13 bases between them. The germline V gene encodes CDR1 MDHEN and CDR2 SYDVKM. The CDR3 spans 15 residues. The CDR3 here is CASSFPARGNYGYTF. The CDR3 coding sequence is TGTGCCAGCAGTTTTCCCGCCAGGGGAAACTATGGCTACACCTTC.

The chain is built from TRBV4-2 and TRBJ2-2; 13 nucleotides match TRBD2. Unmatched junction bases numbered 4, after V lost 4 bases and J lost 2 bases. The germline gives CDR1 LGHNA, CDR2 YNFKEQ. CDR3 length: 17 amino acids. CDR3 loop: CASSPGLAGLNTGELFF. The DNA of the CDR3 is TGTGCCAGCAGCCCGGGACTAGCGGGGCTTAACACCGGGGAGCTGTTTTTT.

The V and J genes are TRBV25-1 and TRBJ1-1, with a tentative D call TRBD1 (6 bases). Germline loops: CDR1 MGHDK, CDR2 SYGVNS. CDR3 length equals 13 residues. V was shortened by 4 bases and J by 3 bases, with 9 bases between the two germline ends. In DNA form, the CDR3 reads TGTGCCAGCAGTGCTCAGGGGTACACTGAAGCTTTCTTT. Encoded protein: CASSAQGYTEAFF.

J is TRBJ2-3 and V is TRBV27; D is perhaps TRBD1 (6 bases). Trimming removed 5 bases at V and 1 base at J, with 22 bases between. There are 18 residues in the CDR3. The germline V gene has CDR1 MNHEY and CDR2 SMNVEV (reference sequence). Here the CDR3 DNA reads TGTGCCAGCAGTCGTCAGGGGCCCAGTTTACCGGGCACAGATACGCAGTATTTT. Translating it yields CASSRQGPSLPGTDTQYF.

V usage is TRBV28 and J usage is TRBJ1-2, with a tentative D call TRBD1 (6 bases). V gave up 5 bases and J gave up 4 bases, with 14 bases separating them. Looked up from germline, CDR1 is MDHEN and CDR2 is SYDVKM. This CDR3 has 14 residues. CDR3 protein: CASSAGVPAYGYTF. CDR3 coding DNA: TGTGCCAGCAGTGCAGGGGTCCCTGCCTATGGCTACACCTTC.

The chain combines TRBV28 with TRBJ2-7, with 8 bases identical to TRBD1. The CDR3 runs to 14 residues. After removal of 8 bases from V and 4 bases from J, the junction contained 10 bases not matched to a gene. Germline V CDR1 and CDR2: MDHEN, SYDVKM. The CDR3 nucleotides read TGTGCCAGCGCCTACGGGACAGGCCCTTACGAGCAGTACTTC. Protein sequence: CASAYGTGPYEQYF.

V and J are TRBV24-1 and TRBJ2-5; 7 bases match TRBD2. CDR1 is KGHDR and CDR2 is SFDVKD in the germline V gene. The CDR3 has 12 amino acids. The J segment lost 4 bases and the V segment lost 9 bases, leaving 4 bases of the junction unmatched. Here the CDR3 reads CATGGVGETQYF. The DNA of the CDR3 is TGTGCCACCGGGGGGGTGGGAGAGACCCAGTACTTC.

This chain uses TRBV9 with TRBJ2-3; 8 nucleotides align to TRBD2. After removal of 4 bases from V and 1 base from J, the junction contained 8 bases not matched to a gene. The CDR3 spans 16 residues. Germline assignment: CDR1 SGDLS and CDR2 YYNGEE. The CDR3 DNA follows: TGTGCCAGCAGCTTAGGCAGTAGCGGGGGCACAGATACGCAGTATTTT. This gives the protein CASSLGSSGGTDTQYF.

The chain links TRBV2 to TRBJ2-2, with TRBD2 identical over 7 bases. J gave up 7 bases and V 8 bases, and 13 bases lay outside the gene matches. This CDR3 has 15 amino acids. The V gene's germline CDR1 is SNHLY and CDR2 FYNNEI. CDR3 protein: CASGRDVPGGGELFF. The CDR3 DNA follows: TGTGCCAGCGGGAGGGACGTTCCTGGGGGCGGGGAGCTGTTTTTT.

This clone was picked up a small number of times. The gene calls are TRBV9 and TRBJ2-1; TRBD2 matches 8 bases. The germline V gene encodes CDR1 SGDLS and CDR2 YYNGEE. V shed 0 bases and J 6 bases; nucleotides not matched to a gene: 11. The CDR3 totals 17 residues. The CDR3 spells CASSVESGTSIRNEQFF. The CDR3 region has the DNA TGTGCCAGCAGCGTAGAAAGCGGGACTAGTATTCGCAATGAGCAGTTCTTC.

DNA of the CDR3: TGTGCCAGCAGCCGGGGACACGGCTACACAGATACGCAGTATTTT. Its translation: CASSRGHGYTDTQYF. The chain couples TRBV7-8 to TRBJ2-3; D may be TRBD1 (6 bases). This CDR3 contains 15 residues. From germline, CDR1 is SGHVS and CDR2 FQNEAQ. The germline V and J ends were trimmed by 5 bases and 2 bases, with 14 bases remaining between them.

The chain uses TRBV7-2 and TRBJ1-1; D is ambiguous. Deletions cut 1 base from V and 4 bases from J, with 10 bases between. Germline V gene lookup returns CDR1 SGHTA and CDR2 FQGNSA. The CDR3 is made up of 14 amino acids. CDR3 nucleotide sequence: TGTGCCAGCAGCTTAGGACGGACTTCCACTGAAGCTTTCTTT. This gives the protein CASSLGRTSTEAFF.

This chain uses TRBV10-3 with TRBJ2-7, with 7 bases aligning to TRBD1. Germline V lookup: CDR1 ENHRY, CDR2 SYGVKD. The CDR3 loop spans 14 amino acids. J lost 2 bases, V lost 2 bases, and 3 bases had no gene match. CDR3 amino acids: CAISETGTAYEQYF. The CDR3 DNA sequence: TGTGCCATCAGTGAGACAGGGACAGCCTACGAGCAGTACTTC.